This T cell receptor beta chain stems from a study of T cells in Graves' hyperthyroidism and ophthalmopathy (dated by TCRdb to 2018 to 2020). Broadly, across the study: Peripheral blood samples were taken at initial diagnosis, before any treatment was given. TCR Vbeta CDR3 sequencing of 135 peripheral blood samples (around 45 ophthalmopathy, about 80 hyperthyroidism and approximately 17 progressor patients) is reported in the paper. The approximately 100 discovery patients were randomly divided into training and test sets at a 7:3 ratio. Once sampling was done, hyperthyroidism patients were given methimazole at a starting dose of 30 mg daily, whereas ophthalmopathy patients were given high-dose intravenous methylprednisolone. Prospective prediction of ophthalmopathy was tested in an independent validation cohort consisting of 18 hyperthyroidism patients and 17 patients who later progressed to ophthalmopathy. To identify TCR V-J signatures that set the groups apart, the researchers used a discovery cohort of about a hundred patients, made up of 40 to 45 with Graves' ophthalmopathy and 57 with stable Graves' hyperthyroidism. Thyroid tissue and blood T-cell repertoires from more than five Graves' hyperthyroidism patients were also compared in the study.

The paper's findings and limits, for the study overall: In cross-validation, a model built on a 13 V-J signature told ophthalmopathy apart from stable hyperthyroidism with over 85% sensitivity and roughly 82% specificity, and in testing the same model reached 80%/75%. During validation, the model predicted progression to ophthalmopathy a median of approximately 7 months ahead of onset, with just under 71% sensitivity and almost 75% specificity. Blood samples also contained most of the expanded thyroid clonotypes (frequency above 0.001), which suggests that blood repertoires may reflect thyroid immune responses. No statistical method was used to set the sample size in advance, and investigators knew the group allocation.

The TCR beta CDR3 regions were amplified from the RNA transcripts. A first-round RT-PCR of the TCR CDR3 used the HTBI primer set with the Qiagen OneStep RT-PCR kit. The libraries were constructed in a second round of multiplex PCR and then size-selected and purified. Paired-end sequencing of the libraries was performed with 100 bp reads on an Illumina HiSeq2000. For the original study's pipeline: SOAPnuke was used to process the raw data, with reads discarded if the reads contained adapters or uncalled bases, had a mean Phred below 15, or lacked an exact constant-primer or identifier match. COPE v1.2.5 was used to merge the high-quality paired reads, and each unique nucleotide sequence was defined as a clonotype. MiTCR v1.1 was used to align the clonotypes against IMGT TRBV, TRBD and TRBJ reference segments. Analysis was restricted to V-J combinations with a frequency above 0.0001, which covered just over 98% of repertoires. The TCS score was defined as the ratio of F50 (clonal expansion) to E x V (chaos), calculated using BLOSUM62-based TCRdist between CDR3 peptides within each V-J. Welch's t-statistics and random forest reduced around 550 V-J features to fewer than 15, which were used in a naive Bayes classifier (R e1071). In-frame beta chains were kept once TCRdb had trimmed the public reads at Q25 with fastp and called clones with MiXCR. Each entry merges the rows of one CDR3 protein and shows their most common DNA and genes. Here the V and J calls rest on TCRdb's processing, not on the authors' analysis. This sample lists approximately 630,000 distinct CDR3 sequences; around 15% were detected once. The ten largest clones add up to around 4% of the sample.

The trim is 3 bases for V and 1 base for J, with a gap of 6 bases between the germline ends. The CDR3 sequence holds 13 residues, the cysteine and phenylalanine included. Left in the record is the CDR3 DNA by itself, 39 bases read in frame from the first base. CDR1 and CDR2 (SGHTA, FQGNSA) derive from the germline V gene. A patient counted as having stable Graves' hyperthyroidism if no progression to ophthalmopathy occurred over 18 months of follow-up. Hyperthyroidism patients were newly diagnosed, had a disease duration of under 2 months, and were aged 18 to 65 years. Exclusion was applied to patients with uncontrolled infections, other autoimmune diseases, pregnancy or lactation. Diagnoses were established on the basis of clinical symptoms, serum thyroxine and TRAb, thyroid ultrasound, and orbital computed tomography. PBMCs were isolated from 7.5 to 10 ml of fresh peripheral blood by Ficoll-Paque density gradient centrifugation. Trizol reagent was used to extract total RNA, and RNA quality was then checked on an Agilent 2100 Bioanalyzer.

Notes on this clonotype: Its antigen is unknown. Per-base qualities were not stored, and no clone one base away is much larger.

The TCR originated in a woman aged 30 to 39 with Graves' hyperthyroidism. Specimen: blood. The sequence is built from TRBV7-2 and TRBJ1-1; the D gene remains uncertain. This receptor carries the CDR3 CASSFQSNTEAFF. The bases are TGTGCCAGCAGCTTCCAGTCGAACACTGAAGCTTTCTTT.